Sequencing of this TCR beta chain was carried out in a study of identifying expanded T cells in peripheral blood. TCRdb keeps only in-frame clones here, not all; method: immunoSEQ multiplex PCR. The profile shows around 99,000 clones, around 89% of them singletons. The CDR3 has 14 amino acids. V lost 7 bases and J lost 0, with 10 bases in between. Germline lookup yields CDR1 LNHDA and CDR2 SQIVND (reference sequence). The rearrangement joins TRBV19 to TRBJ1-3; D unclear. Material for sequencing was blood. The clonotype originates from a person between 18 and 70 years old in good health. Here the CDR3 reads CASTPNSSGNTIYF. The CDR3 DNA is TGTGCCAGTACCCCCAACAGCTCTGGAAACACCATATATTTT.